The sequence of this T cell receptor (beta chain) was determined in a study of regulatory T cells in long-lasting Graves disease (dated by TCRdb to the early 2020s). For the wider study: Antithyroid drugs had been taken for less than 3 months by newly diagnosed Graves' disease patients. Persistent Graves' disease patients were compared with newly diagnosed Graves' disease patients by peripheral blood TCR sequencing and RNA sequencing. The study was conducted in China and was registered as a clinical trial. TCR sequencing covered 13 persistent and approximately 20 newly diagnosed Graves' disease patients, some 35 samples in total. Points the paper makes about the study in general: Sequencing and analysis were restricted to the TCR beta chain. TRBV28, TRBJ1-2 and TRBJ2-5 were preferentially used in persistent disease, while TRBV20-1 and TRBJ2-1 were favored in newly diagnosed disease. Persistent patients shared more public clonotypes among themselves (around 3,000) than newly diagnosed patients did (over 900). Lower TCR Shannon entropy and fewer highly expanded clones were observed in persistent Graves' disease patients than in newly diagnosed patients, which suggested clonal expansion. The authors noted that the small sample size was a limitation that may lower accuracy. The study examined only peripheral blood because the primary lesion, thyroid tissue, could not be accessed.

Library preparation used multiplex PCR. Reads for this sample came from an Illumina HiSeq 4000. TCR beta libraries were built with iRepertoire HTBI primers and Arm-PCR amplification of CDR3 regions. PCR products were gel purified before sequencing. In the paper's pipeline: Gene usage analysis of CDR3 amino acid clonotypes relied on the roughly 60 TRBV and fewer than 15 TRBJ segments identified across samples. COPE and FqMerger were used to merge filtered high-quality paired reads into contigs. BLAST was used to align contigs to IMGT TRBV, TRBD and TRBJ reference genes, with CDR3 defined following IMGT. Any clonotype with a frequency above 0.1% was counted as a highly expanded clone. Repertoire diversity was measured by Shannon entropy, and V-J evenness by the Gini coefficient. Clonotypes shared by more than one individual were considered public. TCRdb cleaned the public reads at Q25 with fastp, built clones with MiXCR and kept in-frame beta chains. Rows with a matching CDR3 protein are joined into one entry that keeps the most common DNA and genes. None of the V and J calls come from the authors' own analysis; TCRdb made them. The sample table shows about 240,000 distinct CDR3 sequences, and around 21% are seen once. The top ten clones comprise about 15% of the sample.

This clonotype was seen many times. Which antigen it targets is not known. Base qualities are not provided; no much larger clone lies one nucleotide away. The CDR3, from cysteine to phenylalanine, totals 15 residues. Only CDR3 DNA remains: 45 bases, in frame from the first base. Trimming takes 6 bases from V and 1 base from J, and the germline ends sit 15 bases apart. Explained via the paper, the time point label denotes: newly diagnosed GD, antithyroid drugs for less than 3 months. For both TCR sequencing and RNA sequencing, RNA was extracted from PBMCs in TRIzol. The diagnosis of Graves' disease followed American Thyroid Association guidelines. Patients for the study were recruited at an endocrinology department in Xi'an, China. Each patient gave roughly 8.4 milliliters of peripheral blood, collected in an EDTA anticoagulant tube. Ficoll Paque Plus density gradient separation was used to isolate PBMCs, and no additional T cell sorting was done. An Agilent 2100 Bioanalyzer and agarose gel were used to assess RNA quality, and a NanoDrop 2000 was used to measure RNA concentration.

The input for sequencing was peripheral blood mononuclear cells (PBMCs), taken at new diagnosis, from a patient treated with antithyroid drugs. The TCR originated in a female donor with Graves disease. Recombination linked TRBV12-3 or TRBV12-4 to TRBJ1-1; TRBD1 could be the D gene, as 5 bases match. This receptor has the CDR3 CASSPAGTANTEAFF. The DNA sequence is as follows: TGTGCCAGCAGCCCGGCCGGGACCGCGAACACTGAAGCTTTCTTT.